This TCR beta chain was observed in a study of cytotoxic CD8 clonotypes in ibrutinib-treated CLL. Study context: Patient counts were over 9 relapsed/refractory, roughly 15 treatment-naive and about 18 IGHV unmutated.

The TCR beta libraries used 2 to 2.5 micrograms of genomic DNA that came from cryopreserved PBMCs. Generated by immunoSEQ multiplex PCR, the TCRdb table keeps only in-frame clones and is missing some. The table shows around 140,000 clones, with around 84% occurring only once. V shed 4 bases and J 6 bases; nucleotides not matched to a gene: 11. There are 15 residues in the CDR3. Germline V gene lookup returns CDR1 SGHRS and CDR2 YFSETQ. Regarding this clone: Its antigen remains unknown.

Study-wide results and caveats: Circulating CD8+ T-cell counts were tracked by baseline clonality, which exceeded that of age-matched healthy donors.

The origin of this receptor is a human donor with chronic lymphocytic leukemia. This material consisted of PBMCs, taken after 36 months of ibrutinib treatment. The rearrangement links TRBV5-1 to TRBJ2-7, with 9 positions matching TRBD1. CDR3 sequence: CASSTRQGGGGEQYF. CDR3 coding DNA: TGCGCCAGCAGCACAAGACAGGGGGGCGGTGGCGAGCAGTACTTC.